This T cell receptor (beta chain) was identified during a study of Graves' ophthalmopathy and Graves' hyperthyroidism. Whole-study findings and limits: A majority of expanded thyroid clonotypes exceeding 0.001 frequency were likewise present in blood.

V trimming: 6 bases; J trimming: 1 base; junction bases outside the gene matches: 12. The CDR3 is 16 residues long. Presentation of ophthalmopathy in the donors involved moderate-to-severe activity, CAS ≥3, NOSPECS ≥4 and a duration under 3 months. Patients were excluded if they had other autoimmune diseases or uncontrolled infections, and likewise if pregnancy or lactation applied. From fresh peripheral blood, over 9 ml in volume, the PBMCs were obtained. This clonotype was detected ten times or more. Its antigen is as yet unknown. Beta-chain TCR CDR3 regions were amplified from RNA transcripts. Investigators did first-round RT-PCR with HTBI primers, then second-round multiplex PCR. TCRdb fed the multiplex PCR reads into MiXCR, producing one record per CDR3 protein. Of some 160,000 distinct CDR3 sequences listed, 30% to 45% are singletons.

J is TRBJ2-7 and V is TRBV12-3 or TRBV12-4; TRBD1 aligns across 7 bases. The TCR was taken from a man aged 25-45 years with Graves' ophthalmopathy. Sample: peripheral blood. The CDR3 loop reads CASSRLPGTVSYEQYF. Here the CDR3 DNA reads TGTGCCAGCAGCCGCCTACCCGGGACAGTTTCCTACGAGCAGTACTTC.